In its sample, the clone carrying this T cell receptor beta chain was seen a few times. Its target is unknown. Germline CDR1 is KGHDR and CDR2 is SFDVKD. CDR3 length equals 15 residues. The V and J ends lost 5 bases and 3 bases respectively, with 15 bases between them. The beta constant-region primer was an equimolar mix of two oligonucleotides covering TRBC1 and TRBC2. The ligated cDNA underwent four PCR rounds using SP2 and nested alpha and beta constant-region primers. Ligation attached a single-stranded oligonucleotide with a 12-nucleotide UMI and the SP2 primer to the cDNA 3' end. MiXCR, applied by TCRdb to the UMI-ligation and nested PCR reads, yields one record per CDR3 protein. The sample carries 95,000 to 150,000 distinct CDR3 sequences, about 36% recorded once. This record comes from a study of naive and memory T cell subsets. Alpha and beta libraries were amplified separately from the second PCR onward.

Study-wide findings and caveats: Over 90% of naive TCR sequences appeared only once after error correction, unlike memory subsets. Naive and memory repertoire findings lacked a ground truth for validation.

The source is a human donor in good health. The sequencing input was central memory CD4+ T cells from blood. The chain carries TRBV24-1 and TRBJ2-5, with D perhaps matching TRBD1 or TRBD2 (5 bases each). Here the CDR3 DNA reads TGTGCCACCAGTGGTTCGGGACCCGGGGAAGAGACCCAGTACTTC. It encodes CATSGSGPGEETQYF.